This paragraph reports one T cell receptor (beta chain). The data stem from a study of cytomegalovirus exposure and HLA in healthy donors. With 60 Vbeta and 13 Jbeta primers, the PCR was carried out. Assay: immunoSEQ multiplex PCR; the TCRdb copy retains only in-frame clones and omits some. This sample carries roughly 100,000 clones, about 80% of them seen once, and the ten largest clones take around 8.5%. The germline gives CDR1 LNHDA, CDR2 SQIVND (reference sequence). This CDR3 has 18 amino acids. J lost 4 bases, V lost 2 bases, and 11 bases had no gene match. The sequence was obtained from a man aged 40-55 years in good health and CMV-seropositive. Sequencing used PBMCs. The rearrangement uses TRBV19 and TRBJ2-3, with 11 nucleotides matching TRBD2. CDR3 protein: CASSITSGSVNSADTQYF. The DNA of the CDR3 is TGTGCCAGTAGTATAACTAGCGGGAGTGTAAACAGCGCAGATACGCAGTATTTT. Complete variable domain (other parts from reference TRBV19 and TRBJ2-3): DGGITQSPKYLFRKEGQNVTLSCEQNLNHDAMYWYRQDPGQGLRLIYYSQIVNDFQKGDIAEGYSVSREKKESFPLTVTSAQKNPTAFYLCASSITSGSVNSADTQYFGPGTRLTVL.